These 25 T cell receptor beta chains came from one sample sequenced in a study of response to subunit inactivated influenza vaccine. One entry per CDR3 protein results from TCRdb running MiXCR on the RT-PCR reads. The profile shows hundreds of thousands of distinct CDR3 sequences, less than 20% of them singletons. The sequencing used PBMCs from blood, collected less than 13 days after vaccination. These TCRs come from a man aged 45-65 years who received an inactivated influenza vaccine.

V and J are TRBV28 and TRBJ1-2; 10 bases map to TRBD1. The J segment lost 5 bases and the V segment lost 6 bases, leaving 6 bases of the junction unmatched. The CDR3 totals 14 residues. Per the germline V gene, CDR1 is MDHEN and CDR2 is SYDVKM. The CDR3 protein is CASSRQGAWYGYTF. CDR3 nucleotide sequence: TGTGCCAGCAGCAGACAGGGGGCATGGTATGGCTACACCTTC.

The CDR3 bases are TGTGCCAGCAGTTTGGCGGGGGGCAATTCACCCCTCCACTTT. Translating it yields CASSLAGGNSPLHF. The chain combines TRBV12-3 or TRBV12-4 with TRBJ1-6; D is perhaps TRBD1 (6 bases). This CDR3 is built from 14 residues. V was cut by 3 bases and J by 7 bases, with 10 bases left in between.

This clonotype has more than one count but fewer than ten. The V call is TRBV12-3 or TRBV12-4, the J call TRBJ2-2; D is unclear. The CDR3 extends over 13 amino acids. Trimming shortened V by 6 bases and J by 6 bases, and 11 bases separated the two germline ends. CDR3 coding DNA: TGTGCCAGCAGAATTTCTATTGCCGGGGAGCTGTTTTTT. This gives the protein CASRISIAGELFF.

V and J are TRBV6-1 and TRBJ1-4; TRBD1 matches at 10 bases. The ends lost 1 base at V and 0 bases at J; junction bases unmatched: 2. Germline V gene data show CDR1 as MNHNS and CDR2 as SASEGT. The CDR3 runs to 17 residues. The CDR3 region has the DNA TGTGCCAGCAGTGAAGGACAGGGGGCGGCAACTAATGAAAAACTGTTTTTT. Translated: CASSEGQGAATNEKLFF.

This clonotype was recorded a few times. The chain has TRBV5-4 and TRBJ2-7; D tentatively fits TRBD1 or TRBD2 (5 bases each). Trimming took off 1 base at V and 8 bases at J, with 16 bases between the two ends. Germline-derived CDR1 and CDR2 are SGHNT and YYREEE (reference sequence). The CDR3 has 14 residues. The CDR3 here is CASSLRGTPTKQYF. Written as DNA, the CDR3 is TGTGCCAGCAGCTTGAGAGGGACGCCTACGAAGCAGTACTTC.

This chain links TRBV7-9 with TRBJ2-3; TRBD2 agrees at 8 bases. Germline CDR1 reads SEHNR; CDR2 reads FQNEAQ (reference sequence). This CDR3 is 16 amino acids long. The V gene end was trimmed by 2 bases and the J gene end by 5 bases; junction bases not matched to a gene: 9. CDR3 bases: TGTGCCAGCAGCTTAATCCGCGGGGGGCGCAAAGATACGCAGTATTTT. Residues: CASSLIRGGRKDTQYF.

V usage is TRBV5-6 and J usage is TRBJ2-3, with 11 bases identical to TRBD1. Germline V gene data show CDR1 as SGHDT and CDR2 as YYEEEE. The CDR3 runs 16 residues. Trimming at V came to 4 bases and at J to 3 bases, leaving 7 bases not matched to a gene. CDR3 nucleotide sequence: TGTGCCAGCAGCCGACCGGGACAGGGGGTGACAGATACGCAGTATTTT. It specifies CASSRPGQGVTDTQYF.

The chain employs TRBV7-9 and TRBJ2-3; no reliable D call. Deletions cut 1 base from V and 2 bases from J, with 7 bases between. Germline CDR1 is SEHNR and CDR2 is FQNEAQ (reference sequence). The CDR3 contains 14 residues. The chain's CDR3 is CASSLDSHTDTQYF. CDR3 DNA: TGTGCCAGCAGCTTAGACAGTCACACAGATACGCAGTATTTT.

The chain links TRBV18 to TRBJ2-4; D is possibly TRBD1 (7 bases). Germline V gives CDR1 KGHSH, CDR2 LQKENI. The V end was cut by 6 bases, the J end by 1 base, with 19 bases between. The CDR3 consists of 17 residues. The CDR3 DNA reads TGTGCCAGCTCTCCATCGACAGGGAGGTTGGCCAAAAACATTCAGTACTTC. It codes for CASSPSTGRLAKNIQYF.

This clonotype has more than one count but fewer than ten. The V call is TRBV3-1, the J call TRBJ2-7; possibly TRBD1 for D (6 bases). There are 16 residues in the CDR3. From germline, CDR1 is LGHDT and CDR2 YNNKEL (reference sequence). V lost 3 bases and J 4 bases, leaving 19 bases between the germline ends. As DNA, the CDR3 is TGTGCCAGCAGCCAGAATCCATCGGGACACCCTTACGAGCAGTACTTC. Protein sequence: CASSQNPSGHPYEQYF.

This clonotype appeared a few times. The J gene is TRBJ2-3, the V gene TRBV7-2; D gene ambiguous. This CDR3 region has 15 residues. V was clipped by 7 bases and J by 4 bases, with 18 bases between them. CDR1 is SGHTA, CDR2 FQGNSA, per germline. The CDR3 DNA is TGTGCCAGCACCAGCAGGCGTGATAGGCCAGATACGCAGTATTTT. Translating it yields CASTSRRDRPDTQYF.

The chain employs TRBV29-1 and TRBJ2-2; TRBD1 agrees at 10 bases. The trim removed 7 bases at V and 6 bases at J, leaving 8 bases unmatched. This CDR3 spans 14 amino acids. Per germline, CDR1 SQVTM and CDR2 ANQGSEA. DNA for the CDR3: TGCAGCGCCTTAGGGACAGGGGATTCCGGGGAGCTGTTTTTT. Amino acid sequence: CSALGTGDSGELFF.

This clonotype has just a few counts. The chain carries TRBV7-8 and TRBJ2-3; 8 bases are shared with TRBD1. Trimming cost V 7 bases and J 0 bases; bases outside gene matches: 6. Germline V gene sequence: CDR1 SGHVS, CDR2 FQNEAQ. This CDR3 has 15 residues. The chain's CDR3 is CASIATGASTDTQYF. Here the CDR3 DNA reads TGTGCCAGCATCGCGACAGGGGCGAGCACAGATACGCAGTATTTT.

The gene calls are TRBV20-1 and TRBJ2-3; 7 nucleotides line up with TRBD1. CDR1 DFQATT and CDR2 SNEGSKA come from the germline V gene (reference sequence). Trimming at V came to 6 bases and at J to 1 base, leaving 7 bases not matched to a gene. The CDR3 spans 14 residues. The CDR3 sequence: CSAEGGAGTDTQYF. The CDR3 DNA sequence: TGCAGTGCGGAAGGGGGCGCGGGCACAGATACGCAGTATTTT.

This clonotype turned up a few times. The chain uses TRBV4-3 and TRBJ2-7; 15 positions match TRBD2. The germline CDR1 and CDR2 sequences are LGHNA and YSLEER. The CDR3 sequence is 18 residues long. V gave up 4 bases and J gave up 3 bases; unmatched junction bases: 10. The CDR3 nucleotides are TGCGCCAGCAGCCCTGGACTAGCGGGAGGGTTGGGGAGCTACGAGCAGTACTTC. It translates to CASSPGLAGGLGSYEQYF.

The V call is TRBV6-5, the J call TRBJ2-3, with 11 positions matching TRBD2. J gave up 4 bases and V 4 bases, and 10 bases lay outside the gene matches. Germline-derived CDR1 and CDR2 are MNHEY and SVGAGI. The CDR3 contains 17 residues. CDR3 loop: CASSFSSGGRVADTQYF. As DNA, the CDR3 is TGTGCCAGCAGTTTCTCTAGCGGGGGGCGTGTCGCAGATACGCAGTATTTT.

Only a few counts were recorded for this clonotype. The rearrangement links TRBV5-1 to TRBJ2-3; 14 bases map to TRBD2. Per the germline V gene, CDR1 is SGHRS and CDR2 is YFSETQ. Germline trimming cut 3 bases from V and 4 bases from J; bases unmatched to any gene: 4. This CDR3 spans 16 amino acids. CDR3 sequence: CASSSLTSGGADTQYF. CDR3 nucleotides: TGCGCCAGCAGCTCCCTGACTAGCGGGGGGGCAGATACGCAGTATTTT.

This clonotype was detected ten times or more. J is TRBJ2-7 and V is TRBV6-5; the D is unclear. The CDR3 has 13 amino acids. Germline lookup yields CDR1 MNHEY and CDR2 SVGAGI. V was clipped by 2 bases and J by 4 bases, with 9 bases between them. CDR3 nucleotide sequence: TGTGCCAGCAGTTACGGCAGGTTATACGAGCAGTACTTC. Translating it yields CASSYGRLYEQYF.

The genes are TRBV4-2 and TRBJ1-5; 9 bases line up with TRBD1. CDR3 length: 16 residues. Trimming cost V 0 bases and J 2 bases; bases outside gene matches: 2. Germline V CDR1 and CDR2: LGHNA, YNFKEQ. Written as DNA, the CDR3 is TGTGCCAGCAGCCAAGATAGGACAGGGGGCAATCAGCCCCAGCATTTT. It specifies CASSQDRTGGNQPQHF.

This clonotype was found many times. The chain uses TRBV20-1 and TRBJ2-7; D not resolved. CDR3 length: 13 amino acids. V was clipped by 1 base and J by 0 bases, with 7 bases between them. Germline V gene lookup returns CDR1 DFQATT and CDR2 SNEGSKA (reference sequence). In DNA, the CDR3 is TGCAGTGCTAGAGGCGGAAGCTCCTACGAGCAGTACTTC. Translated, it gives CSARGGSSYEQYF.

The chain uses TRBV5-1 and TRBJ1-4; TRBD1 matches at 9 bases. The CDR3 length is 14 residues. CDR1 SGHRS and CDR2 YFSETQ come from the germline V gene. With V trimmed by 3 bases and J by 8 bases, 5 bases remained unmatched. Here the CDR3 DNA reads TGCGCCAGCAGCTGGGGACAGGGTAAAGAAAAACTGTTTTTT. Translating it yields CASSWGQGKEKLFF.

The sample holds many counts of this clonotype. The chain couples TRBV4-3 to TRBJ1-6; D is undetermined. Deletions cut 0 bases from V and 4 bases from J, with 4 bases between. The germline gives CDR1 LGHNA, CDR2 YSLEER. The CDR3 runs to 14 residues. Written as DNA, the CDR3 is TGCGCCAGCAGCCAAGATCTATATAATTCACCCCTCCACTTT. Protein product: CASSQDLYNSPLHF.

The rearrangement links TRBV3-1 to TRBJ2-7; D might be TRBD1 (5 bases). The V end was cut by 1 base, the J end by 6 bases, with 13 bases between. The V gene's germline CDR1 is LGHDT and CDR2 YNNKEL (reference sequence). The CDR3 contains 14 residues. The CDR3 sequence: CASSQAVQGGEQYF. CDR3 in DNA: TGTGCCAGCAGCCAAGCGGTCCAGGGCGGCGAGCAGTACTTC.

This clonotype appeared many times. The chain combines TRBV5-4 with TRBJ2-5, with 12 bases matching TRBD2. With V trimmed by 5 bases and J by 2 bases, 7 bases remained unmatched. The germline CDR1 and CDR2 sequences are SGHNT and YYREEE (reference sequence). This CDR3 spans 16 amino acids. CDR3: CASSPRLAGVQETQYF. DNA for the CDR3: TGTGCCAGCAGTCCCAGACTAGCGGGAGTACAAGAGACCCAGTACTTC.

This rearrangement joins TRBV7-3 to TRBJ2-1; 7 bases agree with TRBD2. The V gene end was trimmed by 5 bases and the J gene end by 6 bases; junction bases not matched to a gene: 7. Germline V CDR1 and CDR2: SGHTA, FQGTGA. This CDR3 has 14 residues. The CDR3 sequence is CASSQGGPGNEQFF. The CDR3 nucleotides are TGTGCCAGCAGCCAGGGAGGGCCGGGCAATGAGCAGTTCTTC.